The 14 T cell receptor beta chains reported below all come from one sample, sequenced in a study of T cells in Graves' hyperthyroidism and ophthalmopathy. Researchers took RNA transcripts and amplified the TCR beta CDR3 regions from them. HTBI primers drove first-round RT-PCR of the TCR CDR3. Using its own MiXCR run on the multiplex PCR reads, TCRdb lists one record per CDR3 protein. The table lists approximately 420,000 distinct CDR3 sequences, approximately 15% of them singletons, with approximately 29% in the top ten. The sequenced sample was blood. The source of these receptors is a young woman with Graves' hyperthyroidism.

In DNA form, the CDR3 reads TGCAGCGGGGGAGGCACAGATACGCAGTATTTT. The encoded protein is CSGGGTDTQYF. V usage is TRBV29-1 and J usage is TRBJ2-3, with D possibly being TRBD2 (5 bases). Trimming cost V 7 bases and J 1 base, with 6 bases left between them. This CDR3 spans 11 amino acids. Germline V gene lookup returns CDR1 SQVTM and CDR2 ANQGSEA.

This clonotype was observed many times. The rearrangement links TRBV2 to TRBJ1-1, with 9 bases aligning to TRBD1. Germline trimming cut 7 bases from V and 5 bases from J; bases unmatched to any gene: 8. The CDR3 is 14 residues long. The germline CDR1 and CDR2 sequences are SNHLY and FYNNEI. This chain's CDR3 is CASIGTGRGTEAFF. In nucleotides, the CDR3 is TGTGCCAGCATTGGGACAGGGAGAGGGACTGAAGCTTTCTTT.

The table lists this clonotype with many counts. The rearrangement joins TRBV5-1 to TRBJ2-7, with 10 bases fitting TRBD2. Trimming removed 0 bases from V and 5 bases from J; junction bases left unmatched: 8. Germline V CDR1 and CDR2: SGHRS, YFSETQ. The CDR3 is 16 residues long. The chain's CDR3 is CASSLAATSGIDEQYF. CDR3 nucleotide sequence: TGCGCCAGCAGCTTGGCTGCCACTAGCGGGATCGACGAGCAGTACTTC.

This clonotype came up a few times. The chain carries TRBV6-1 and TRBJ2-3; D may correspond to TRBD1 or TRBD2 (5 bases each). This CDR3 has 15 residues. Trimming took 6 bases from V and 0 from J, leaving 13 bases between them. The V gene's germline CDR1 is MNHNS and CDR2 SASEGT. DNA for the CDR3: TGTGCCAGCAGGGATACAGGACTTAGCACAGATACGCAGTATTTT. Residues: CASRDTGLSTDTQYF.

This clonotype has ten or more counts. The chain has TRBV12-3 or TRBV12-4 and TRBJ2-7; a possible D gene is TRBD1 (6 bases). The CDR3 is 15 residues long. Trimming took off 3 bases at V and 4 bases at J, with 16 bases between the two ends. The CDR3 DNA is TGTGCCAGCAGTTTTCGAGGGGGTAATGGATACGAGCAGTACTTC. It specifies CASSFRGGNGYEQYF.

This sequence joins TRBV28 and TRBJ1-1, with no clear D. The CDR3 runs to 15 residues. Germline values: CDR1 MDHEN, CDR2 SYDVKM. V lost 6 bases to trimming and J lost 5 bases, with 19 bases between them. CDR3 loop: CASSHYMVGSTEAFF. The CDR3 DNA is TGTGCCAGCAGCCATTATATGGTCGGGAGTACTGAAGCTTTCTTT.

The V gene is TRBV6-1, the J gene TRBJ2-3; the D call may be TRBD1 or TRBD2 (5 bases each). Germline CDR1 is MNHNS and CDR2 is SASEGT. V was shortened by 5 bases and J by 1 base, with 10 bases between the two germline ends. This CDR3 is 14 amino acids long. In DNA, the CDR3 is TGTGCCAGCAGTCGGGGCAGGGGCACAGATACGCAGTATTTT. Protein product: CASSRGRGTDTQYF.

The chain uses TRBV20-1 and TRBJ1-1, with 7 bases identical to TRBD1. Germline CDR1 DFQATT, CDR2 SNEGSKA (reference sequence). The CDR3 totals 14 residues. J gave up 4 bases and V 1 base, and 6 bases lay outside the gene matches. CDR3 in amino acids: CSARVRGQSTEAFF. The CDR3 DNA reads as TGCAGTGCTAGAGTGAGGGGGCAGAGCACTGAAGCTTTCTTT.

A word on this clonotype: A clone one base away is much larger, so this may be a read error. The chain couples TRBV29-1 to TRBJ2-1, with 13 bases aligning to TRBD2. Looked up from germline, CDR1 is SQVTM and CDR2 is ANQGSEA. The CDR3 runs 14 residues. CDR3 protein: CGVRLAGGVLEQFF. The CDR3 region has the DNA TGCGGCGTGAGACTAGCGGGAGGTGTATTAGAGCAGTTCTTC.

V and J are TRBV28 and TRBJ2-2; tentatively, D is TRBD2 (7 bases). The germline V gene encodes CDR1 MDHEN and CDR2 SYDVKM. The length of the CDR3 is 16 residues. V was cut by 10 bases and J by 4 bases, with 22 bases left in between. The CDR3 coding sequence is TGTGCCATCAGCAGTAGAGGGGGGAGGGTCACCGGGGAGCTGTTTTTT. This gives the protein CAISSRGGRVTGELFF.

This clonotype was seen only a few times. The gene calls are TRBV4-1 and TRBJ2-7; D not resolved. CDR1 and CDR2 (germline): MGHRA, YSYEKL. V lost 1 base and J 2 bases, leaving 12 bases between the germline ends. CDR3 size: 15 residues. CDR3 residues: CASSQALTETYEQYF. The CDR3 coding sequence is TGCGCCAGCAGCCAAGCGTTAACGGAGACCTACGAGCAGTACTTC.

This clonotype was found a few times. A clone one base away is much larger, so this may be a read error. The CDR3 reads CASRPLLGRGADTQYF. The CDR3 DNA reads TGTGCCAGCAGACCATTACTCGGGCGAGGCGCAGATACGCAGTATTTT. The J gene is TRBJ2-3, the V gene TRBV12-3 or TRBV12-4; D is unresolved. The CDR3 is 16 amino acids. V dropped 6 bases and J dropped 4 bases, with 20 bases sitting between them.

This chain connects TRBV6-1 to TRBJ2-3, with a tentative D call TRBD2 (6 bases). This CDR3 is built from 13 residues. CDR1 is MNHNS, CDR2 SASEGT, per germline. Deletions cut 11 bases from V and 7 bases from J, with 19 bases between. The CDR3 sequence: CAVRSLGGNTQYF. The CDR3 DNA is TGTGCCGTGCGGAGCCTTGGGGGGAATACGCAGTATTTT.

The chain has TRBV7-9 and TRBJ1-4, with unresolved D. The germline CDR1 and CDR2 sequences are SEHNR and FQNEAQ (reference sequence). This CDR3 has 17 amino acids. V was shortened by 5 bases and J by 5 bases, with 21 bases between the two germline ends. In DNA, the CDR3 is TGTGCCAGCAGCGAACGCCGGTTACCGGGTAAAAATGAAAAACTGTTTTTT. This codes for CASSERRLPGKNEKLFF.